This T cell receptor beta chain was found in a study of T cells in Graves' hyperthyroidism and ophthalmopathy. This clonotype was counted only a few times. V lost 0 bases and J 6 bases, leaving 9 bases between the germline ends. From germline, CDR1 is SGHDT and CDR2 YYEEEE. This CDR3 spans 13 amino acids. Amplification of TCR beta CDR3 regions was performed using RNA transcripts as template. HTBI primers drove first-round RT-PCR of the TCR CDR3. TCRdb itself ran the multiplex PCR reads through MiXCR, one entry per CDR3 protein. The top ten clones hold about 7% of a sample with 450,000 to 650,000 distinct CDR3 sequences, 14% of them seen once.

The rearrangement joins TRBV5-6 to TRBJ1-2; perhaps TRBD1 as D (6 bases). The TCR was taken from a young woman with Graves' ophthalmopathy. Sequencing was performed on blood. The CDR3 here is CASSLAGADGYTF. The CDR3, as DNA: TGTGCCAGCAGCTTGGCAGGGGCGGATGGCTACACCTTC.